The 12 T cell receptor beta chains below all came from one sample that was sequenced in a study of control samples from healthy donors and cancer patients. Method: immunoSEQ multiplex PCR; TCRdb's copy keeps in-frame clones and lacks some. The sample contains approximately 100,000 clones, 80% to 95% of which appear only once. The source material was blood. These receptors were collected from a human donor in good health. The donor label of this sample is uncertain.

The genes are TRBV7-3 and TRBJ1-3, with TRBD1 as a possible D gene (6 bases). The CDR3 contains 14 residues. Germline V gene lookup returns CDR1 SGHTA and CDR2 FQGTGA. The V gene lost 5 bases and the J gene lost 2 bases, with 10 bases spanning the gap. The CDR3, as DNA: TGTGCCAGCAGCCTAGGGACAACTGGAAACACCATATATTTT. Its protein product is CASSLGTTGNTIYF.

The rearrangement links TRBV7-9 to TRBJ1-1, with unresolved D. The CDR3 is made up of 12 amino acids. Germline CDR1 SEHNR, CDR2 FQNEAQ (reference sequence). V was trimmed by 4 bases and J by 2 bases, leaving 5 bases between them. CDR3 sequence (DNA): TGTGCCAGCAGCTCTATCAACACTGAAGCTTTCTTT. The encoded protein is CASSSINTEAFF.

The chain couples TRBV12-3 or TRBV12-4 to TRBJ2-1, with D possibly TRBD2 on 5 matching bases. This CDR3 has 13 residues. V was cut by 10 bases and J by 10 bases, with 20 bases left in between. As DNA, the CDR3 is TGTGCCACCAGAGGGCTTCCCACCGTGGAGCAGTTCTTC. It specifies CATRGLPTVEQFF.

The chain carries TRBV9 and TRBJ1-1; D remains ambiguous. V was clipped by 3 bases and J by 1 base, with 7 bases between them. Per the germline V gene, CDR1 is SGDLS and CDR2 is YYNGEE. CDR3 length: 13 amino acids. The CDR3 bases are TGTGCCAGCAGCGGCGACGGGAACACTGAAGCTTTCTTT. Its protein product is CASSGDGNTEAFF.

The chain carries TRBV15 and TRBJ1-1, with D possibly matching TRBD1 (5 bases). This CDR3 contains 14 residues. The V gene's germline CDR1 is LNHNV and CDR2 YYDKDF (reference sequence). The V gene lost 3 bases and the J gene lost 4 bases, with 12 bases spanning the gap. CDR3 region: CATSRDPGGTEAFF. Here the CDR3 DNA reads TGTGCCACCAGCAGGGACCCCGGGGGCACTGAAGCTTTCTTT.

V and J are TRBV27 and TRBJ1-4; a possible D gene is TRBD1 (5 bases). CDR1 MNHEY and CDR2 SMNVEV come from the germline V gene (reference sequence). The CDR3 consists of 14 residues. V lost 3 bases, J lost 8 bases, and 13 bases lay in between. CDR3 amino acids: CASSLSGTAEKLFF. DNA of the CDR3: TGTGCCAGCAGTTTGTCCGGGACCGCGGAAAAACTGTTTTTT. Supplemented by reference TRBV27 and TRBJ1-4, the full variable domain reads EAQVTQNPRYLITVTGKKLTVTCSQNMNHEYMSWYRQDPGLGLRQIYYSMNVEVTDKGDVPEGYKVSRKEKRNFPLILESPSPNQTSLYFCASSLSGTAEKLFFGSGTQLSVL.

This chain joins TRBV12-5 and TRBJ1-4; maybe TRBD1 (5 bases). Germline CDR1 is LGHNT and CDR2 is FRNRAP. Between the trimmed V and J ends, which lost 2 bases and 0 bases, there was a span of 13 bases. This CDR3 has 17 residues. The CDR3: CASGLTRDGATNEKLFF. The CDR3 bases are TGTGCTAGTGGTTTGACACGGGACGGAGCAACTAATGAAAAACTGTTTTTT.

The chain recombines TRBV5-6 with TRBJ2-2; 7 nucleotides agree with TRBD1. Germline lookup yields CDR1 SGHDT and CDR2 YYEEEE. Trimming removed 4 bases from V and 1 base from J; junction bases left unmatched: 1. This CDR3 has 14 amino acids. The CDR3 protein is CASSRTGNTGELFF. The CDR3 nucleotides are TGTGCCAGCAGCAGGACAGGGAACACCGGGGAGCTGTTTTTT.

The genes are TRBV12-3 or TRBV12-4 and TRBJ2-5; D is possibly TRBD2 (6 bases). Trimming removed 7 bases from V and 5 bases from J, with 14 bases in between. There are 13 residues in the CDR3. CDR3 in DNA: TGTGCCAGCACCCCGGGGGTTTGGGAGACCCAGTACTTC. Amino acid sequence: CASTPGVWETQYF.

The chain combines TRBV30 with TRBJ2-7; no clear D. Germline V lookup: CDR1 GTSNPN, CDR2 SVGIG (reference sequence). The CDR3 is 16 amino acids. V lost 1 base, J lost 2 bases, and 18 bases lay in between. CDR3: CAWSEWWSGDPYEQYV. The CDR3 bases are TGTGCCTGGAGTGAATGGTGGTCAGGTGACCCCTACGAGCAGTACGTC.

The chain has TRBV19 and TRBJ1-3, with D maybe TRBD1 (5 bases). This CDR3 has 17 residues. The germline gives CDR1 LNHDA, CDR2 SQIVND (reference sequence). Trimming removed 6 bases at V and 2 bases at J, with 20 bases between. CDR3 sequence reads: CASRGGVQLPTGNTIYF. The CDR3 DNA reads as TGTGCCAGTAGGGGGGGGGTCCAATTGCCCACTGGAAACACCATATATTTT.

V and J are TRBV5-4 and TRBJ2-5; D gene uncertain. Germline V lookup: CDR1 SGHNT, CDR2 YYREEE (reference sequence). The CDR3 consists of 12 residues. Trimming took off 0 bases at V and 5 bases at J, with 5 bases between the two ends. CDR3 nucleotide sequence: TGTGCCAGCAGCTTGGAGGCTGAGACCCAGTACTTC. Its protein product is CASSLEAETQYF.